This TCR beta chain was captured in a study of blood T cell repertoires in COVID-19. Study context: COVID-19 samples from acute and convalescent phases originated in the United States, Italy and Spain.

V lost 3 bases and J lost 0, with 13 bases in between. From germline, CDR1 is SGDLS and CDR2 YYNGEE. The CDR3 runs 15 residues. Original analysis: Reference gene primer amplification yielded estimated nucleated cell counts. This table comes from immunoSEQ multiplex PCR, and its TCRdb copy is limited to in-frame clones, with some not included. That table gives V, J and clone size, and the DNA gave D and trimming. The table has 100,000 or so clones, around nine tenths seen once; the top ten hold over 3.5%. This rearrangement joins TRBV9 to TRBJ2-7; D unclear. The specimen was peripheral blood. The clonotype comes from a woman in her fifties or sixties in a cohort sampled during active COVID-19. The CDR3: CASSGLSTDSYEQYF. DNA for the CDR3: TGTGCCAGCAGCGGACTCTCGACGGACTCCTACGAGCAGTACTTC. Full variable domain (outside the CDR3, taken from reference TRBV9 and TRBJ2-7): DSGVTQTPKHLITATGQRVTLRCSPRSGDLSVYWYQQSLDQGLQFLIQYYNGEERAKGNILERFSAQQFPDLHSELNLSSLELGDSALYFCASSGLSTDSYEQYFGPGTRLTVT.